A selection of T cell receptor beta chains follows, all from one sample in a study of cytomegalovirus exposure and HLA in healthy donors. Clones were sequenced by immunoSEQ multiplex PCR, and TCRdb holds only the in-frame ones, with some missing. The profile shows under 200,000 clones, over 70% of them singletons. Source material: PBMCs. The receptors shown here come from a man aged 40-50 years in good health and CMV-seronegative. CDR3s include the opening cysteine and the closing phenylalanine or tryptophan. D genes are given only for firm matches. The size of a clone is reported for some rows only, either as once, few or many, or as a class for expanded clones.

D: -; size: -; V: TRBV18; J: TRBJ1-1; DNA: TGTGCCAGCTCAGTGGACATTTCGAACACTGAAGCTTTCTTT; CDR3: CASSVDISNTEAFF
D: TRBD1; size: -; V: TRBV5-8; J: TRBJ1-2; DNA: TGTGCCAGCAAAATTCGGACAGGGGGCATCGTTGACTATGGCTACACCTTC; CDR3: CASKIRTGGIVDYGYTF
D: TRBD2; size: -; V: TRBV19; J: TRBJ2-5; DNA: TGTGCCAGTAGTCTAGGGGCTAGCGGGGGCGCCGGGACCCAGTACTTC; CDR3: CASSLGASGGAGTQYF
D: TRBD1; size: -; V: TRBV19; J: TRBJ2-7; DNA: TGTGCCACCTCGACAGGGGGCCAGTTCTACGAGCAGTACTTC; CDR3: CATSTGGQFYEQYF
D: TRBD2; size: -; V: TRBV27; J: TRBJ2-2; DNA: TGTGCCAGCAGTTTGTTGAGCGGGAGGAGGACCGGGGAGCTGTTTTTT; CDR3: CASSLLSGRRTGELFF
D: TRBD1; size: -; V: TRBV2; J: TRBJ1-5; DNA: TGTGCCAGCAGCCCGACAGGGTCAGAGTCTCAGCCCCAGCATTTT; CDR3: CASSPTGSESQPQHF
D: -; size: -; V: TRBV6-5; J: TRBJ2-3; DNA: TGTGCCAGCAGTTACTCAAGCGGGAGCACAGATACGCAGTATTTT; CDR3: CASSYSSGSTDTQYF
D: TRBD2; size: -; V: TRBV5-1; J: TRBJ2-7; DNA: TGCGCCAGCAGCAACCGGGAGGTGAGCTACGAGCAGTACTTC; CDR3: CASSNREVSYEQYF
D: TRBD2; size: -; V: TRBV6-4; J: TRBJ2-3; DNA: TGTGCCAGCAGTGACTCGGCGGGAGGGCATCCAGATACGCAGTATTTT; CDR3: CASSDSAGGHPDTQYF
D: -; size: -; V: TRBV5-4; J: TRBJ2-1; DNA: TGTGCCAGCAGCACCCCGTTCCGGGGCAATGAGCAGTTCTTC; CDR3: CASSTPFRGNEQFF
D: -; size: once; V: TRBV4-1; J: TRBJ2-7; DNA: TGCGCCAGCAGCCCCCCCGGAGCCGAGCAGTACTTC; CDR3: CASSPPGAEQYF
D: -; size: -; V: TRBV11-3; J: TRBJ2-2; DNA: TGTGCCAGCAGCTCCAGGGGAGGGGACACCGGGGAGCTGTTTTTT; CDR3: CASSSRGGDTGELFF
D: TRBD1; size: few; V: TRBV6-4; J: TRBJ1-2; DNA: TGTGCCAGCAGTCAAGAGCAGGGGGATGGCTACACCTTC; CDR3: CASSQEQGDGYTF
D: -; size: -; V: TRBV19; J: TRBJ1-5; DNA: TGTGCCAGTACGGGAGGGGACTATAGCAATCAGCCCCAGCATTTT; CDR3: CASTGGDYSNQPQHF
D: -; size: -; V: TRBV19; J: TRBJ2-2; DNA: TGTGCCAGTAATCTTGGGCAAAGTTTAACCGGGGAGCTGTTTTTT; CDR3: CASNLGQSLTGELFF
D: TRBD2; size: -; V: TRBV5-3; J: TRBJ2-3; DNA: TGTGCCAGAAGCCCTTGGACTAGTGGGTCGTCAGATACGCAGTATTTT; CDR3: CARSPWTSGSSDTQYF
D: TRBD2; size: -; V: TRBV5-1; J: TRBJ2-7; DNA: TGCGCCAGCAGCTTGACTAGCGGGATATACGAGCAGTACTTC; CDR3: CASSLTSGIYEQYF
D: -; size: once; V: TRBV4-3; J: TRBJ1-4; DNA: TGCGCCAGCAGCCAAGATCCTAAAGGGAGGGGTGAAAAACTGTTTTTT; CDR3: CASSQDPKGRGEKLFF
D: -; size: -; V: TRBV10-3; J: TRBJ2-7; DNA: TGTGCCACCGCGGGCGCCCCCTACGAGCAGTACTTC; CDR3: CATAGAPYEQYF
D: -; size: few; V: TRBV10-3; J: TRBJ1-4; DNA: TGTGCCATCGGCCCAGGCGCAACTAATGAAAAACTGTTTTTT; CDR3: CAIGPGATNEKLFF
D: -; size: once; V: TRBV6-5; J: TRBJ2-2; DNA: TGTGCCAGCAAATTGGGCATTAACACCGGGGAGCTGTTTTTT; CDR3: CASKLGINTGELFF
D: -; size: -; V: TRBV5-1; J: TRBJ1-6; DNA: TGCGCCAGCAGCTTGGGGGGGGATACTTATAATTCACCCCTCCACTTT; CDR3: CASSLGGDTYNSPLHF
D: -; size: once; V: TRBV10-3; J: TRBJ1-6; DNA: TGTGCCATCAGTGTAAGACCTGAGGATTCACCCCTCCACTTT; CDR3: CAISVRPEDSPLHF
D: -; size: few; V: TRBV5-5; J: TRBJ1-1; DNA: TGTGCCAGCACCGTAGGACAGAGTGAAGCTTTCTTT; CDR3: CASTVGQSEAFF
D: TRBD1; size: -; V: TRBV29-1; J: TRBJ1-2; DNA: TGCAGCGTTGAGGGACAGGGCCGGGTTGGCTACACCTTC; CDR3: CSVEGQGRVGYTF
D: -; size: -; V: TRBV6-4; J: TRBJ2-3; DNA: TGTGCCAGCAGTGAGGGGGGGGCTGGCACAGATACGCAGTATTTT; CDR3: CASSEGGAGTDTQYF
D: TRBD2; size: -; V: TRBV5-4; J: TRBJ2-3; DNA: TGTGCCAGCAAACGCTACGAGCGGGAGAACGCAGATACGCAGTATTTT; CDR3: CASKRYERENADTQYF
D: -; size: -; V: TRBV11-2; J: TRBJ2-5; DNA: TGTGCCAGCAGCTTTGGACAGCAAGAGACCCAGTACTTC; CDR3: CASSFGQQETQYF
D: TRBD2; size: -; V: TRBV5-1; J: TRBJ2-1; DNA: TGCGCCAGCAGCTTGTCTAGCGGGACCTACAATGAGCAGTTCTTC; CDR3: CASSLSSGTYNEQFF
D: -; size: -; V: TRBV2; J: TRBJ1-5; DNA: TGTGCCAGCAGGGGGCCGGCAGGGCACAATCAGCCCCAGCATTTT; CDR3: CASRGPAGHNQPQHF
D: -; size: -; V: TRBV6-5; J: TRBJ1-3; DNA: TGTGCCAGCAAGCCCGACTCTGGAAACACCATATATTTT; CDR3: CASKPDSGNTIYF
D: TRBD1; size: -; V: TRBV6-1; J: TRBJ1-1; DNA: TGTGCCAGCGCGGCCGGGACAGGGAACACTGAAGCTTTCTTT; CDR3: CASAAGTGNTEAFF
D: TRBD1; size: -; V: TRBV30; J: TRBJ2-7; DNA: TGTGCCTGGAGTGGACAGGGGGCCTACGAGCAGTACTTC; CDR3: CAWSGQGAYEQYF
D: TRBD2; size: -; V: TRBV7-2; J: TRBJ2-3; DNA: TGTGCCAGCAGCTTACAGCGGGGGGCGGAGTCTTTT; CDR3: CASSLQRGAESF
D: TRBD1; size: -; V: TRBV5-1; J: TRBJ1-2; DNA: TGCGCCAGCAGCTTGGTAGGGGGCGATGGCTACACCTTC; CDR3: CASSLVGGDGYTF
D: TRBD1; size: -; V: TRBV5-1; J: TRBJ2-7; DNA: TGCGCCAGCAGCCCCCGGGACAGGGGGTACGAGCAGTACTTC; CDR3: CASSPRDRGYEQYF
D: -; size: -; V: TRBV5-6; J: TRBJ2-1; DNA: TGTGCCAGCAGCTGGACGGGAGTTGAGCAGTTCTTC; CDR3: CASSWTGVEQFF
D: -; size: -; V: TRBV7-9; J: TRBJ2-2; DNA: TGTGCCAGCAGCTTAGTCGTCGGGGAGCTGTTTTTT; CDR3: CASSLVVGELFF
D: -; size: -; V: TRBV7-9; J: TRBJ2-7; DNA: TGTGCCAGCAGCTTAGCACCGGTCTCCTACGAGCAGTACTTC; CDR3: CASSLAPVSYEQYF
D: TRBD1; size: -; V: TRBV12-5; J: TRBJ2-5; DNA: TGTGCTAGTGCCCTCGGGACAGGCCAAGAGACCCAGTACTTC; CDR3: CASALGTGQETQYF
D: -; size: -; V: TRBV5-6; J: TRBJ2-3; DNA: TGTGCCAGCACCAGCCGACAGGGCACAGATACGCAGTATTTT; CDR3: CASTSRQGTDTQYF
D: TRBD1; size: -; V: TRBV5-1; J: TRBJ2-7; DNA: TGCGCCAGCAGCTTTCCGGGGACAGGGGGGCAGTACTTC; CDR3: CASSFPGTGGQYF
D: TRBD2; size: few; V: TRBV6-1; J: TRBJ2-3; DNA: TGTGCCAGCAGCTCGGGGGGGGGTCGGCAGTATTTT; CDR3: CASSSGGGRQYF
D: -; size: -; V: TRBV18; J: TRBJ2-7; DNA: TGTGCCAGCTCACCACCGGACAGCTTCTACGAGCAGTACTTC; CDR3: CASSPPDSFYEQYF
D: TRBD1; size: once; V: TRBV4-3; J: TRBJ2-5; DNA: TGCGCCAGCAGCCAAGAGAACAGGGGAAAGACCCAGTACTTC; CDR3: CASSQENRGKTQYF
D: -; size: -; V: TRBV2; J: TRBJ1-5; DNA: TGTGCCAGCAGTGAAATGGGGCAGTTTAGCAATCAGCCCCAGCATTTT; CDR3: CASSEMGQFSNQPQHF
D: TRBD2; size: -; V: TRBV5-4; J: TRBJ2-2; DNA: TGTGCCAGCAGTTGGACTAGCGGGGGTCGAGGAGGGGAGCTGTTTTTT; CDR3: CASSWTSGGRGGELFF
D: TRBD1; size: -; V: TRBV10-1; J: TRBJ2-7; DNA: TGCGCCAGCAGTGGGGGGACAGGGTTCTACGAGCAGTACTTC; CDR3: CASSGGTGFYEQYF
D: TRBD1; size: -; V: TRBV6-1; J: TRBJ1-1; DNA: TGTGCCAGCAATGACGGTTGGACAGGGGGTATTGACACTGAAGCTTTCTTT; CDR3: CASNDGWTGGIDTEAFF
D: TRBD1; size: few; V: TRBV9; J: TRBJ1-2; DNA: TGTGCCAGCAGCGCCCGGGACAGGCACTATGGCTACACCTTC; CDR3: CASSARDRHYGYTF
D: -; size: -; V: TRBV6-5; J: TRBJ2-1; DNA: TGTGCCAGCAGTAAAATACAGGGTATTGAAAGGTTCTTC; CDR3: CASSKIQGIERFF
D: TRBD1; size: few; V: TRBV25-1; J: TRBJ1-4; DNA: TGTGCCAGCAGTGTGACAGGGTCGAATGAAAAACTGTTTTTT; CDR3: CASSVTGSNEKLFF
D: TRBD1; size: few; V: TRBV7-2; J: TRBJ1-2; DNA: TGTGCCAGCAGCTTATTACAGGGGTACTATGGCTACACCTTC; CDR3: CASSLLQGYYGYTF
D: TRBD1; size: -; V: TRBV5-6; J: TRBJ2-6; DNA: TGTGCCAGCAGCCTGGACAGGTTCTCTGGGGCCAACGTCCTGACTTTC; CDR3: CASSLDRFSGANVLTF